Shown below are 17 T cell receptor beta chains from a single sample sequenced in a study of beta chain features in type 1 diabetes. The isolated RNA, all of it, was reverse transcribed, so expressed TCRB transcripts were what got sequenced. The data were produced by immunoSEQ multiplex PCR, yet TCRdb's version contains in-frame clones alone and is incomplete. The sample consists of fewer than 650,000 clones, around 15% of them appearing once. Sequenced sample: naive CD4+ T cells from blood. The receptors were gathered from a man between 18 and 29 years old in good health.

The table lists this clone with a few counts. The chain has TRBV5-1 and TRBJ2-7; D possibly corresponds to TRBD2 (5 bases). CDR3 size: 14 residues. Looked up from germline, CDR1 is SGHRS and CDR2 is YFSETQ. V was trimmed by 1 base and J by 2 bases, leaving 10 bases between them. Here the CDR3 DNA reads TGCGCCAGCAGCTTGCGGGGTCGAACCTACGAGCAGTACTTC. Translated: CASSLRGRTYEQYF. The variable domain in full, with the rest retrieved from reference TRBV5-1 and TRBJ2-7, is KAGVTQTPRYLIKTRGQQVTLSCSPISGHRSVSWYQQTPGQGLQFLFEYFSETQRNKGNFPGRFSGRQFSNSRSEMNVSTLELGDSALYLCASSLRGRTYEQYFGPGTRLTVT.

This clone was counted a few times. The genes are TRBV29-1 and TRBJ2-2; D is unresolved. The CDR3 is made up of 14 amino acids. The germline gives CDR1 SQVTM, CDR2 ANQGSEA. V dropped 3 bases and J dropped 3 bases, with 11 bases sitting between them. In nucleotides, the CDR3 is TGCAGCGTTGATCGAGGACGGGACACCGGGGAGCTGTTTTTT. It is translated as CSVDRGRDTGELFF.

The chain uses TRBV19 and TRBJ1-5, with TRBD1 matching 9 bases. CDR1 is LNHDA and CDR2 is SQIVND in the germline V gene (reference sequence). The J segment lost 5 bases and the V segment lost 7 bases, leaving 9 bases of the junction unmatched. This CDR3 comprises 15 residues. CDR3 amino acids: CASNPGQGLYQPQHF. DNA of the CDR3: TGTGCCAGTAATCCCGGACAGGGGTTGTATCAGCCCCAGCATTTT.

This clone occurred a few times. This sequence joins TRBV4-3 and TRBJ2-1; TRBD2 aligns across 7 bases. This CDR3 spans 16 amino acids. Germline values: CDR1 LGHNA, CDR2 YSLEER. Trimming removed 1 base from V and 4 bases from J; junction bases left unmatched: 7. Here the CDR3 DNA reads TGCGCCAGCAGCCAAGTTTCGGGGGGAAGATACAATGAGCAGTTCTTC. Protein sequence: CASSQVSGGRYNEQFF.

The table lists this clone with many counts. The chain employs TRBV10-3 and TRBJ2-1; D not certain. Trimming removed 5 bases at V and 5 bases at J, with 16 bases between. The CDR3 spans 15 residues. The V gene's germline CDR1 is ENHRY and CDR2 SYGVKD. In DNA form, the CDR3 reads TGTGCCATCAGTCGAGGCTTCACGCAAGACAATGAGCAGTTCTTC. Its translation is CAISRGFTQDNEQFF.

The sample holds a few counts of this clone. The CDR3 loop reads CASAQVERSNEQFF. The DNA for the CDR3 is TGTGCTAGCGCCCAGGTCGAGCGGAGCAATGAGCAGTTCTTC. The chain employs TRBV12-5 and TRBJ2-1; TRBD2 might be the D (5 bases). The V and J ends lost 9 bases and 6 bases respectively, with 18 bases between them. CDR1 is LGHNT, CDR2 FRNRAP, per germline. The CDR3 spans 14 residues.

This clone was observed a handful of times. A read error may account for a junction end that differs from germline. The chain has TRBV6-6 and TRBJ1-1; 8 nucleotides agree with TRBD1. CDR1 and CDR2 (germline): MNHNY, SVGAGI (reference sequence). CDR3 length: 14 residues. This chain's CDR3 is CASRRTGMKTEAFF. As DNA, the CDR3 is TGTGCCAGCAGGAGGACAGGGATGAAGACTGAAGCTTTCTTT.

This clone occurred many times. The chain combines TRBV25-1 with TRBJ2-4, with D unresolved. The V gene's germline CDR1 is MGHDK and CDR2 SYGVNS. The CDR3 sequence is 12 residues long. V gave up 4 bases and J gave up 15 bases, with 16 bases separating them. The CDR3 DNA sequence: TGTGCCAGCAGTGGTCGAGACGGGTCTCCGTACTTC. Its protein product is CASSGRDGSPYF.

The table lists this clone with a few counts. This chain links TRBV7-2 with TRBJ2-7; TRBD1 aligns across 10 bases. The junction had 9 bases not matched to a gene; V was cut back by 5 bases and J by 5 bases. CDR3 length: 15 amino acids. The germline CDR1 and CDR2 sequences are SGHTA and FQGNSA. CDR3 in amino acids: CASSDRGRVPDEQYF. The CDR3 DNA is TGTGCCAGCAGCGACAGGGGGCGAGTCCCCGACGAGCAGTACTTC.

This clone was observed a few times. The chain combines TRBV5-1 with TRBJ2-5; 14 bases are shared with TRBD2. V lost 4 bases and J lost 6; bases outside the gene matches: 20. In germline, CDR1 is SGHRS, CDR2 YFSETQ. This CDR3 is 20 amino acids long. The CDR3 DNA follows: TGCGCCAGCAGCCCCCAGGAGGGAACCCTGACTAGCGGGAGGGTAAAGACCCAGTACTTC. Its translation is CASSPQEGTLTSGRVKTQYF.

This clone was seen a few times. This sample also contains other DNA sequences that code for the same CDR3. The chain uses TRBV7-9 and TRBJ2-3; no clear D gene. Looked up from germline, CDR1 is SEHNR and CDR2 is FQNEAQ (reference sequence). Trimming removed 5 bases from V and 1 base from J, with 7 bases in between. This CDR3 spans 13 amino acids. The CDR3 nucleotides read TGTGCCAGCAGCCCGCAGGGCACAGATACGCAGTATTTT. Translation: CASSPQGTDTQYF. The full variable domain, completed using reference TRBV7-9 and TRBJ2-3, is DTGVSQNPRHKITKRGQNVTFRCDPISEHNRLYWYRQTLGQGPEFLTYFQNEAQLEKSRLLSDRFSAERPKGSFSTLEIQRTEQGDSAMYLCASSPQGTDTQYFGPGTRLTVL.

This clone was counted only a few times. The chain carries TRBV18 and TRBJ2-7, with TRBD1 identical over 7 bases. CDR1 is KGHSH and CDR2 is LQKENI in the germline V gene. The CDR3 is made up of 14 amino acids. The J segment lost 5 bases and the V segment lost 5 bases, leaving 9 bases of the junction unmatched. The CDR3: CASSSDRAANEQYF. CDR3 in DNA: TGTGCCAGCTCATCTGACAGGGCTGCCAACGAGCAGTACTTC.

The table lists this clone with a few counts. The chain couples TRBV29-1 to TRBJ2-5; possibly TRBD2 for D (5 bases). The CDR3 loop spans 12 amino acids. Germline assignment: CDR1 SQVTM and CDR2 ANQGSEA. The V gene lost 8 bases and the J gene lost 2 bases, with 12 bases spanning the gap. The CDR3 loop reads CSSRRGQETQYF. CDR3 DNA sequence: TGCAGCTCCCGACGGGGACAAGAGACCCAGTACTTC.

This clone occurred a few times. The V call is TRBV28, the J call TRBJ1-2; a weak D match, TRBD1 (5 bases). Germline values: CDR1 MDHEN, CDR2 SYDVKM. Trimming pared 2 bases from V and 7 bases from J, leaving 8 bases between. The CDR3 is 12 amino acids. The CDR3 DNA follows: TGTGCCAGCAGTTTACAGGGTGGTGGCTACACCTTC. The encoded protein is CASSLQGGGYTF.

The rearrangement joins TRBV2 to TRBJ2-5; TRBD1 might be the D (5 bases). In germline, CDR1 is SNHLY, CDR2 FYNNEI. The CDR3 sequence is 15 residues long. The V end was cut by 3 bases, the J end by 5 bases, with 16 bases between. CDR3: CASSDWGRDRETQYF. CDR3 bases: TGTGCCAGCAGTGATTGGGGCCGCGACCGGGAGACCCAGTACTTC. The full variable domain, rest sourced from reference TRBV2 and TRBJ2-5, is EPEVTQTPSHQVTQMGQEVILRCVPISNHLYFYWYRQILGQKVEFLVSFYNNEISEKSEIFDDQFSVERPDGSNFTLKIRSTKLEDSAMYFCASSDWGRDRETQYFGPGTRLLVL.

The rearrangement uses TRBV18 and TRBJ2-3, with no clear D. V was cut by 0 bases and J by 6 bases, with 13 bases left in between. CDR1 and CDR2 (germline): KGHSH, LQKENI. The CDR3 consists of 15 residues. The CDR3 loop reads CASSPPEILSDTQYF. The CDR3 DNA reads as TGTGCCAGCTCACCACCGGAAATTTTATCGGATACGCAGTATTTT.

In the case of this clone: Other DNA sequences in this specimen translate into the identical CDR3. The chain has TRBV10-3 and TRBJ2-6; 7 bases agree with TRBD2. V was clipped by 6 bases and J by 1 base; unmatched bases: 0. The CDR3 sequence is 14 residues long. Germline V gives CDR1 ENHRY, CDR2 SYGVKD. The CDR3 DNA follows: TGTGCCATCAGGCGGGGGTCTGGGGCCAACGTCCTGACTTTC. As protein: CAIRRGSGANVLTF.